Shown below are 5 T cell receptor beta chains from a single sample sequenced in a study of lymphopenia after photon versus proton radiotherapy. TCRdb's copy holds only in-frame clones and misses some; the assay was immunoSEQ multiplex PCR. The sample has tens of thousands of clones; under 95% are singletons. Sequencing used peripheral blood, obtained from a patient treated with photon-based radiotherapy. The receptors originated from a woman in her 50s with cholangiocarcinoma.

The chain couples TRBV19 to TRBJ1-2; the D gene is possibly TRBD1 (6 bases). V gave up 5 bases and J gave up 8 bases, with 15 bases separating them. The germline V gene encodes CDR1 LNHDA and CDR2 SQIVND (reference sequence). The CDR3 has 13 residues. Here the CDR3 DNA reads TGTGCCAGTAGTCTCGGACCCGGGGGCGGCTACACCTTC. As protein: CASSLGPGGGYTF.

The CDR3 sequence: CASSLLPTGNTIYF. CDR3 DNA: TGTGCCAGCAGCTTATTGCCAACTGGAAACACCATATATTTT. This chain connects TRBV7-9 to TRBJ1-3; D gene ambiguous. V lost 2 bases, J lost 2 bases, and 7 bases lay in between. The CDR3 covers 14 residues. Germline CDR1 and CDR2: SEHNR and FQNEAQ (reference sequence). Drawing the rest from reference TRBV7-9 and TRBJ1-3, the complete variable domain is DTGVSQNPRHKITKRGQNVTFRCDPISEHNRLYWYRQTLGQGPEFLTYFQNEAQLEKSRLLSDRFSAERPKGSFSTLEIQRTEQGDSAMYLCASSLLPTGNTIYFGEGSWLTVV.

The chain combines TRBV7-2 with TRBJ1-1; weak D call: TRBD1 (5 bases). The length of the CDR3 is 14 residues. V shed 4 bases and J shed 1 base, with 10 bases lying between them. Germline CDR1 and CDR2: SGHTA and FQGNSA. CDR3: CASSSGTGNTEAFF. The DNA for the CDR3 is TGTGCCAGCAGCTCAGGCACAGGGAACACTGAAGCTTTCTTT.

The chain employs TRBV2 and TRBJ1-3; maybe TRBD1 (6 bases). Germline values: CDR1 SNHLY, CDR2 FYNNEI. V lost 5 bases to trimming and J lost 0 bases, with 11 bases between them. The length of the CDR3 is 15 residues. The CDR3 coding sequence is TGTGCCAGCAGTCGAGACAGGCCCTCTGGAAACACCATATATTTT. The encoded protein is CASSRDRPSGNTIYF.

The V call is TRBV4-1, the J call TRBJ2-7, with 12 bases that match TRBD2. V shed 2 bases and J 2 bases; nucleotides not matched to a gene: 1. There are 15 residues in the CDR3. Per germline, CDR1 MGHRA and CDR2 YSYEKL. The CDR3 region is CASSQRTSGTYEQYF. CDR3 nucleotides: TGCGCCAGCAGCCAAAGGACTAGCGGGACCTACGAGCAGTACTTC.